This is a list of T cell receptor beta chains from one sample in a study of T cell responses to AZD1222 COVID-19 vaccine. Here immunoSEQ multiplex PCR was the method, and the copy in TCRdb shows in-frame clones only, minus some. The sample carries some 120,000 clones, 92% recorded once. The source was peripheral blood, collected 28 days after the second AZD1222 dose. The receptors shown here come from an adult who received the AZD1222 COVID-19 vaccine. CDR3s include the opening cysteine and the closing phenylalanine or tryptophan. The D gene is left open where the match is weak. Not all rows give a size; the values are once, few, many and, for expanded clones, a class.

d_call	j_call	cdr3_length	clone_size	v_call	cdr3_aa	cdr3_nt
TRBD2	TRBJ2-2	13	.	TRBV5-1	CASSSGGAGELFF	TGCGCCAGCAGCAGCGGGGGGGCTGGGGAGCTGTTTTTT
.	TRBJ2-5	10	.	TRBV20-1	CSASGETQYF	TGCAGTGCTAGTGGTGAGACCCAGTACTTC
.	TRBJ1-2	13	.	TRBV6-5	CASSYSGNYGYTF	TGTGCCAGCAGTTACTCGGGGAACTATGGCTACACCTTC
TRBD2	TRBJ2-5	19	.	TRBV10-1	CASSESPGTSGGLEETQYF	TGCGCCAGCAGTGAATCACCCGGGACTAGCGGGGGCTTGGAGGAGACCCAGTACTTC
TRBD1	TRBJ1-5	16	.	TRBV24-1	CATSDNSQGAGQPQHF	TGTGCCACCAGTGACAATTCCCAGGGGGCTGGTCAGCCCCAGCATTTT
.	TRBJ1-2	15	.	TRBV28	CASSSPARVTYGYTF	TGTGCCAGCAGTTCTCCGGCCCGAGTAACCTATGGCTACACCTTC
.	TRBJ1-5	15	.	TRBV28	CASTITGRSNQPQHF	TGTGCCAGCACCATAACAGGGAGGAGCAATCAGCCCCAGCATTTT
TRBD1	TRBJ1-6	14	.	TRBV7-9	CASRTGTGNSPLHF	TGTGCCAGCAGAACCGGGACAGGGAATTCACCCCTCCACTTT
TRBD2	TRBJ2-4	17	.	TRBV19	CASSYTSGSLAKNIQYF	TGTGCCAGTAGTTATACTAGCGGGAGTTTAGCCAAAAACATTCAGTACTTC
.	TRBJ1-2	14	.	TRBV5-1	CASSFGDAQYGYTF	TGCGCCAGCAGCTTCGGCGATGCCCAATATGGCTACACCTTC
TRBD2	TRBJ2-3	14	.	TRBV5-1	CASSLGTNTDTQYF	TGCGCCAGCAGCCTGGGGACTAACACAGATACGCAGTATTTT
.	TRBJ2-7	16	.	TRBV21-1	CASSKFLAGDRYEQYF	TGTGCCAGCAGCAAGTTTCTAGCGGGGGATCGCTACGAGCAGTACTTC
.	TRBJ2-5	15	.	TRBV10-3	CAISEDGVPQETQYF	TGTGCCATCAGTGAGGACGGGGTACCCCAAGAGACCCAGTACTTC
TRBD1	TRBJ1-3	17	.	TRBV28	CASSIPGTVDSGNTIYF	TGTGCCAGCAGCATACCCGGGACAGTCGACTCTGGAAACACCATATATTTT
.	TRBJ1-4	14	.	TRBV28	CASSLGGANEKLFF	TGTGCCAGCAGTTTAGGGGGGGCTAATGAAAAACTGTTTTTT
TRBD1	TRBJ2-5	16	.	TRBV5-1	CASSLVRTGVGETQYF	TGCGCCAGCAGCTTGGTACGGACAGGGGTGGGAGAGACCCAGTACTTC
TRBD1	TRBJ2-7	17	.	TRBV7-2	CASSFDRTGPSSYEQYF	TGTGCCAGCAGCTTCGACAGGACAGGCCCAAGCTCCTACGAGCAGTACTTC
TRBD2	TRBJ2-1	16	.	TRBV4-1	CASSSPGLASYNEQFF	TGCGCCAGCAGCTCCCCGGGACTAGCCTCCTACAATGAGCAGTTCTTC
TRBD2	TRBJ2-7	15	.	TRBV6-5	CASSLRTSGPYEQYF	TGTGCCAGCAGTTTGCGGACTAGCGGGCCTTACGAGCAGTACTTC
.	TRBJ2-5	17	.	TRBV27	CASSPNPTTGSGETQYF	TGTGCCAGCAGTCCCAACCCCACAACAGGGTCGGGCGAGACCCAGTACTTC
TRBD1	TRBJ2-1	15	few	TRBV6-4	CASSDGQGDYNEQFF	TGTGCCAGCAGTGACGGACAGGGGGACTACAATGAGCAGTTCTTC
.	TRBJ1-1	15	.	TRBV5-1	CASSLGQNMNTEAFF	TGCGCCAGCAGCTTGGGACAGAATATGAACACTGAAGCTTTCTTT
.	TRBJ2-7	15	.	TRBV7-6	CASSLGPDSSYEQYF	TGTGCCAGCAGCTTAGGTCCCGATAGCTCCTACGAGCAGTACTTC
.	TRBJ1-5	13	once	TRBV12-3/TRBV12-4	CASSLVRSQPQHF	TGTGCCAGCAGTTTAGTCAGGAGTCAGCCCCAGCATTTT
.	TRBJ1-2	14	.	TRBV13	CASSLGARRYGYTF	TGTGCCAGCAGCTTAGGCGCCAGGCGGTATGGCTACACCTTC
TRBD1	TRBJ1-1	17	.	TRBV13	CASSLGTGGGMNTEAFF	TGTGCCAGCAGCTTAGGGACAGGGGGCGGAATGAACACTGAAGCTTTCTTT
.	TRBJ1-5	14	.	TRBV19	CASSARLSNQPQHF	TGTGCCAGTAGCGCCAGGCTTAGCAATCAGCCCCAGCATTTT
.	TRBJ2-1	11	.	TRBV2	CASSTPSEQFF	TGTGCCAGTAGCACCCCGTCTGAGCAGTTCTTC
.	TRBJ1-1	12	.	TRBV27	CASSPTGTEAFF	TGTGCCAGCAGCCCGACAGGAACTGAAGCTTTCTTT
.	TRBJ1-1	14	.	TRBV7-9	CASSSGRMNTEAFF	TGTGCCAGCAGCTCGGGACGGATGAACACTGAAGCTTTCTTT
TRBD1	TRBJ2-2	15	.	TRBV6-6	CASRDGQGYTGELFF	TGTGCCAGCAGAGATGGACAGGGTTACACCGGGGAGCTGTTTTTT
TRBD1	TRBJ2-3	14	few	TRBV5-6	CASSSTGGWDTQYF	TGTGCCAGCAGTTCAACAGGGGGCTGGGATACGCAGTATTTT
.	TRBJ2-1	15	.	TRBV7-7	CASSLEEVGRNEQFF	TGTGCTAGCAGCTTGGAGGAGGTAGGGCGCAATGAGCAGTTCTTC
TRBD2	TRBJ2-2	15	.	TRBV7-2	CASSLSGGDTGELFF	TGTGCCAGCAGCCTTAGCGGGGGGGACACCGGGGAGCTGTTTTTT
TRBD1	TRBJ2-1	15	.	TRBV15	CATSLRDSSYNEQFF	TGTGCCACAAGTCTTCGGGACAGCTCCTACAATGAGCAGTTCTTC
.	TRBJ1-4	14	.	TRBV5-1	CASSNGQSNEKLFF	TGCGCCAGCAGCAATGGACAGAGTAATGAAAAACTGTTTTTT
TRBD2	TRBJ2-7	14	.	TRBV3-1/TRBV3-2	CASMSGLAGNEQYF	TGTGCCAGCATGTCGGGGCTAGCGGGGAACGAGCAGTACTTC
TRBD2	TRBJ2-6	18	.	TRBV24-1	CATSDTRGGDSGANVLTF	TGTGCCACCAGTGACACCCGGGGGGGGGACTCTGGGGCCAACGTCCTGACTTTC
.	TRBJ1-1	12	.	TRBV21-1	CASSIRNTEAFF	TGTGCCAGCAGCATCCGGAACACTGAAGCTTTCTTT
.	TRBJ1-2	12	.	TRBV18	CASSPGSYGYTF	TGTGCCAGCTCACCGGGTTCCTATGGCTACACCTTC
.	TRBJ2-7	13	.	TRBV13	CASSFQGTYEQYF	TGTGCCAGCAGCTTCCAGGGAACATACGAGCAGTACTTC
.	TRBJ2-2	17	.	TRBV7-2	CASSGWVRVVDTGELFF	TGTGCCAGCAGCGGGTGGGTCAGGGTAGTTGACACCGGGGAGCTGTTTTTT
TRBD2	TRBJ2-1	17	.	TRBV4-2	CASRQEIGLADNNEQFF	TGTGCCAGCAGACAAGAGATAGGGCTAGCGGACAACAATGAGCAGTTCTTC
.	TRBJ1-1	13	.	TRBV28	CASSLARNTEAFF	TGTGCCAGCAGTTTAGCTCGGAACACTGAAGCTTTCTTT
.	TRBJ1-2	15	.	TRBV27	CASCPGAGVTYGYTF	TGTGCCAGCTGCCCCGGGGCAGGGGTGACCTATGGCTACACCTTC
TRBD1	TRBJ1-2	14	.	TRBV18	CASSPSGGIYGYTF	TGTGCCAGCTCACCGTCAGGGGGGATCTATGGCTACACCTTC
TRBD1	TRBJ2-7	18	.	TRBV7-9	CASTPLPPADRVGYEQYF	TGTGCCAGCACCCCTCTCCCCCCGGCGGACAGGGTAGGCTACGAGCAGTACTTC
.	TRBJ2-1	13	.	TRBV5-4	CASSSMDYNEQFF	TGTGCCAGCAGCTCGATGGACTACAATGAGCAGTTCTTC
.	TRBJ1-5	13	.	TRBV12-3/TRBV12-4	CASRDLSNQPQHF	TGTGCCAGCAGAGACCTAAGCAATCAGCCCCAGCATTTT